A single sample is the source of the 4 T cell receptor beta chains below, sequenced in a study of blood T cell repertoires in COVID-19. Sequencing used immunoSEQ multiplex PCR; TCRdb keeps in-frame clones, though not all of them. The sample shows about 140,000 clones, roughly 88% of them seen only once. The sequenced sample consisted of peripheral blood. Receptors were obtained from a man in his 70s with acute or convalescent COVID-19.

V gene TRBV12-3 or TRBV12-4 combines with J gene TRBJ2-5; D not certain. CDR3 length: 12 residues. V lost 2 bases to trimming and J lost 4 bases, with 5 bases between them. The CDR3 spells CASSLILETQYF. The CDR3 DNA reads as TGTGCCAGCAGTTTAATCCTAGAGACCCAGTACTTC.

This rearrangement joins TRBV7-8 to TRBJ2-5; possibly TRBD1 for D (6 bases). V lost 5 bases, J lost 0 bases, and 10 bases lay in between. CDR3 length equals 14 residues. Germline V gene data show CDR1 as SGHVS and CDR2 as FQNEAQ. CDR3 nucleotide sequence: TGTGCCAGCAGCGCTGGGACAAACCAAGAGACCCAGTACTTC. Its protein is CASSAGTNQETQYF.

The chain recombines TRBV27 with TRBJ1-5; maybe TRBD1 (6 bases). There are 16 residues in the CDR3. The germline V and J ends were trimmed by 5 bases and 5 bases, with 19 bases remaining between them. In germline, CDR1 is MNHEY, CDR2 SMNVEV (reference sequence). CDR3 loop: CASSVVGGGSDQPQHF. CDR3 bases: TGTGCCAGCAGTGTCGTGGGGGGGGGCTCGGATCAGCCCCAGCATTTT.

The chain has TRBV6-5 and TRBJ2-7, with 7 bases identical to TRBD1. The length of the CDR3 is 13 residues. Germline V lookup: CDR1 MNHEY, CDR2 SVGAGI. V shed 8 bases and J 0 bases; nucleotides not matched to a gene: 4. CDR3 amino acids: CASGTAFSYEQYF. CDR3 DNA sequence: TGTGCCAGCGGGACAGCCTTCTCCTACGAGCAGTACTTC.